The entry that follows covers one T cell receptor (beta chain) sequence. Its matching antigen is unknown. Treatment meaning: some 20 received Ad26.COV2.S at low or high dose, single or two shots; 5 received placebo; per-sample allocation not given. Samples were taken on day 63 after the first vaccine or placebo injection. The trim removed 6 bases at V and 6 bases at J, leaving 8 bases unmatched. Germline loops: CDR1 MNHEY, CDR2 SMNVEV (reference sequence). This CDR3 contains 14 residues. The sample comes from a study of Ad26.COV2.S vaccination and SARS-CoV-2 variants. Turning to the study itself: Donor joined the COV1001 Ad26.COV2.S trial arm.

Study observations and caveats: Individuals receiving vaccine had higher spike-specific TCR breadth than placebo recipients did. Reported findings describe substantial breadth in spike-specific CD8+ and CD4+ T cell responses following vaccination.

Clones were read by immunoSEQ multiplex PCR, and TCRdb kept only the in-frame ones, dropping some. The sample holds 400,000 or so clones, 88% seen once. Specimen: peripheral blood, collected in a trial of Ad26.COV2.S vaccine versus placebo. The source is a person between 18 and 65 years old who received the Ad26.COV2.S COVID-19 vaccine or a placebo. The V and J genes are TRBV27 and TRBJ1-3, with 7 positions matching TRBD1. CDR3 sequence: CASRLTGFVNTIYF. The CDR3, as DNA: TGTGCCAGCAGGCTGACAGGGTTCGTAAACACCATATATTTT.